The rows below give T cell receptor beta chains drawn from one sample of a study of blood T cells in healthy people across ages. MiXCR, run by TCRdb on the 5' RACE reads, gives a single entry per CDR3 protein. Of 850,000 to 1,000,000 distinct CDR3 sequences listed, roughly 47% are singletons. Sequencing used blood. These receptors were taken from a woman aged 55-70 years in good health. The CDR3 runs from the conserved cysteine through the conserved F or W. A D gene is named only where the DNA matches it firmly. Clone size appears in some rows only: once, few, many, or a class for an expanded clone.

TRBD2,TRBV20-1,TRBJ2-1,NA,CSAYSGRASYNEQFF,TGCAGTGCTTACAGCGGGAGGGCCTCCTACAATGAGCAGTTCTTC
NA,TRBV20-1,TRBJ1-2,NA,CSARDPGAKYGYTF,TGCAGTGCTAGAGATCCGGGGGCGAAGTATGGCTACACCTTC
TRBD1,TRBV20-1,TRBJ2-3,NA,CSAPGQRPHLILWNTQYF,TGCAGTGCCCCGGGACAGCGACCTCATTTAATATTATGGAATACGCAGTATTTT
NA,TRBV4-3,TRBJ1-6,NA,CASSQEVVLGNSPLHF,TGCGCCAGCAGCCAAGAAGTGGTACTCGGTAATTCACCCCTCCACTTT
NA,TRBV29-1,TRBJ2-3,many,CSVEGPDTQYF,TGCAGCGTTGAGGGGCCAGATACGCAGTATTTT
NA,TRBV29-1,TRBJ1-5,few,CSVASPSQPQHF,TGCAGCGTAGCCTCACCCAGTCAGCCCCAGCATTTT
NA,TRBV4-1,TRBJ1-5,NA,CASSDTGPHQPQHF,TGCGCCAGCAGTGACACAGGGCCCCATCAGCCCCAGCATTTT
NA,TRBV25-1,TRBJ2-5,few,CASSDGRDLQYF,TGTGCCAGCAGTGATGGGCGGGATTTGCAGTACTTC
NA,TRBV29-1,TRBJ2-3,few,CSVAGTSSTDTQYF,TGCAGCGTTGCTGGGACGTCTAGCACAGATACGCAGTATTTT
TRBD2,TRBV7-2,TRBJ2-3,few,CASSPNVAGPNTQYF,TGTGCCAGCAGCCCCAATGTAGCGGGACCAAATACGCAGTATTTT
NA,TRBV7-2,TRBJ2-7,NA,CASRSDFSYEQYF,TGTGCCAGCAGGTCGGACTTTTCCTACGAGCAGTACTTC
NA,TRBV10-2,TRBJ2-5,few,CASSEQGTQYF,TGCGCCAGCAGTGAACAGGGGACCCAGTACTTC
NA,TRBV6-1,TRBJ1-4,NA,CASSEAWGDEKLFF,TGTGCCAGCAGTGAAGCGTGGGGGGATGAAAAACTGTTTTTT
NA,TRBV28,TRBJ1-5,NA,CASSLLAGSQPQHF,TGTGCCAGCAGTTTATTGGCAGGGAGTCAGCCCCAGCATTTT